This TCR beta chain stems from a study of blood T cell repertoires in COVID-19. Study context: Acute and convalescent COVID-19 samples came from the United States, Italy and Spain.

The cohort comprised adults aged 18 to 89 years residing in under 25 US areas. Recovery meant two consecutive negative NP/OP PCR tests, professional clearance, or resolved symptoms. Using immunoSEQ multiplex PCR, the repertoire was profiled, and TCRdb retains in-frame clones only, with some absent. In the table there are about 350,000 clones, over 75% of which are singletons. Input material: PBMCs or T cells enriched from blood (not recorded which). This sequence was found in a woman in her thirties who had recovered from COVID-19.

The CDR3 DNA reads TGTGCCAGCAGCCTACCGGGGGGGGGTGATGAAAAACTGTTTTTT. Encoded protein: CASSLPGGGDEKLFF. The V gene is TRBV3-1 (or the pseudogene TRBV3-2), the J gene TRBJ1-4, with D maybe TRBD1 (5 bases). The CDR3 sequence is 15 residues long. Trimming left V 4 bases short and J 6 bases short, with 15 bases between. The germline gives CDR1 LGHDT, CDR2 YNNKEL (reference sequence).